These 22 T cell receptor beta chains were all obtained from the same sample, sequenced in a study of response to subunit inactivated influenza vaccine. TCRdb itself ran the RT-PCR reads through MiXCR, one entry per CDR3 protein. Of 150,000 or so distinct CDR3 sequences in the sample, 9.5% to 12% are singletons; the top ten hold roughly a third. This material consisted of CD8+ T cells sorted from PBMCs, taken less than 30 months after vaccination. The receptors were sampled from a man aged 45 to 70 who received an inactivated influenza vaccine.

At least ten counts were recorded for this clonotype. The genes are TRBV5-1 and TRBJ2-1, with TRBD1 as a possible D gene (5 bases). The V gene's germline CDR1 is SGHRS and CDR2 YFSETQ. The CDR3 runs 13 residues. V lost 6 bases to trimming and J lost 10 bases, with 17 bases between them. This CDR3 is CASNLPQGVEQFF. The CDR3 bases are TGCGCCAGCAACCTACCCCAGGGCGTGGAGCAGTTCTTC.

This clonotype came up a few times. This chain connects TRBV9 to TRBJ2-3; 13 bases align to TRBD2. Germline V gives CDR1 SGDLS, CDR2 YYNGEE. The length of the CDR3 is 15 residues. V shed 2 bases and J 6 bases; nucleotides not matched to a gene: 3. Here the CDR3 reads CASSVTSGGADTQYF. The CDR3 region has the DNA TGTGCCAGCAGCGTTACTAGCGGGGGGGCGGATACGCAGTATTTT.

The chain carries TRBV6-2 or TRBV6-3 and TRBJ1-1; 8 bases map to TRBD1. CDR1 and CDR2 (germline): MNHEY, SVGEGT. V lost 4 bases, J lost 1 base, and 2 bases stayed unmatched. This CDR3 contains 14 residues. The CDR3, as DNA: TGTGCCAGCAGTTCAACAGGGGGGAACACTGAAGCTTTCTTT. As protein: CASSSTGGNTEAFF.

This clonotype was recorded many times. The gene calls are TRBV6-2 or TRBV6-3 and TRBJ1-1; perhaps TRBD1 as D (5 bases). V lost 3 bases and J 9 bases, leaving 14 bases between the germline ends. This CDR3 comprises 13 residues. The germline V gene encodes CDR1 MNHEY and CDR2 SVGEGT. CDR3 nucleotides: TGTGCCAGCAGTTATGACGGTTGGGACCAAGCTTTCTTT. Translating it yields CASSYDGWDQAFF.

This clonotype has at least ten counts. CDR3 region: CASSPLWADTDTQYF. DNA of the CDR3: TGTGCCAGCAGCCCACTTTGGGCGGATACAGATACGCAGTATTTT. The rearrangement joins TRBV5-6 to TRBJ2-3; D uncertain. Trimming cost V 4 bases and J 3 bases, with 15 bases left between them. The CDR3 is 15 residues long. Germline V gene data show CDR1 as SGHDT and CDR2 as YYEEEE.

Many counts were recorded for this clonotype. V and J are TRBV6-5 and TRBJ2-1; D gene ambiguous. This CDR3 has 12 amino acids. Trimming removed 4 bases at V and 8 bases at J, with 9 bases between. CDR1 and CDR2 from the germline V gene are MNHEY and SVGAGI. CDR3 loop: CASSLGPDEQFF. Here the CDR3 DNA reads TGTGCCAGCAGTTTAGGACCCGATGAGCAGTTCTTC.

This clonotype was picked up many times. The chain employs TRBV12-3 or TRBV12-4 and TRBJ2-1, with D uncertain. This CDR3 has 14 amino acids. V lost 1 base and J lost 5, with 9 bases in between. The CDR3 sequence is CASSLGGGDNEQFF. The CDR3 coding sequence is TGTGCCAGCAGTTTAGGAGGCGGAGACAATGAGCAGTTCTTC.

This clonotype was counted only a few times. This chain links TRBV11-1 with TRBJ2-1; 9 bases line up with TRBD2. The CDR3 sequence is 19 residues long. V lost 5 bases to trimming and J lost 1 base; unmatched junction nucleotides: 15. In germline, CDR1 is SGHAT, CDR2 FQDESV (reference sequence). Here the CDR3 reads CASSTQITSGPTSYNEQFF. The CDR3 coding sequence is TGTGCCAGCAGCACACAAATTACTAGCGGGCCTACGTCCTACAATGAGCAGTTCTTC.

This clonotype has only one observation. This rearrangement joins TRBV24-1 to TRBJ1-1; 11 bases fit TRBD1. Trimming cost V 10 bases and J 5 bases; bases outside gene matches: 14. The germline gives CDR1 KGHDR, CDR2 SFDVKD. This CDR3 contains 16 residues. CDR3 protein: CATPPGTGGRWTEAFF. The CDR3 region has the DNA TGTGCCACTCCCCCCGGGACAGGGGGAAGGTGGACTGAAGCTTTCTTT.

This clonotype occurred a few times. The chain recombines TRBV14 with TRBJ1-4, with D unresolved. The CDR3 length is 17 residues. Germline assignment: CDR1 SGHDN and CDR2 FVKESK. Trimming removed 3 bases at V and 5 bases at J, with 19 bases between. CDR3 loop: CASSHLEGRSENEKLFF. CDR3 DNA sequence: TGTGCCAGCAGCCACCTCGAAGGAAGGAGTGAGAATGAAAAACTGTTTTTT.

The CDR3 DNA sequence: TGCGCCAGCAGTGAGTCGGGACTAGCGTACGAGCAGTACTTC. The encoded protein is CASSESGLAYEQYF. The chain has TRBV10-2 and TRBJ2-7; 10 nucleotides match TRBD2. Trimming cost V 0 bases and J 4 bases; bases outside gene matches: 0. Germline assignment: CDR1 WSHSY and CDR2 SAAADI. The CDR3 consists of 14 residues.

This clonotype appeared many times. The chain recombines TRBV29-1 with TRBJ1-2, with 7 positions matching TRBD1. Germline V gene data show CDR1 as SQVTM and CDR2 as ANQGSEA. Trimming removed 1 base from V and 7 bases from J; junction bases left unmatched: 9. The CDR3 extends over 14 amino acids. The CDR3 region is CSVEAGGQFSGYTF. CDR3 nucleotides: TGCAGCGTTGAAGCGGGGGGACAGTTCTCTGGCTACACCTTC.

This clonotype was detected a few times. The rearrangement links TRBV11-1 to TRBJ2-1; 10 bases align to TRBD2. From germline, CDR1 is SGHAT and CDR2 FQDESV (reference sequence). This CDR3 is 18 amino acids long. The junction had 8 bases not matched to a gene; V was cut back by 3 bases and J by 0 bases. The CDR3 protein is CASSFRAGGISSYNEQFF. CDR3 coding DNA: TGTGCCAGCAGCTTCCGAGCGGGAGGGATTAGCTCCTACAATGAGCAGTTCTTC.

The V and J genes are TRBV14 and TRBJ2-2; perhaps TRBD1 as D (6 bases). Trimming pared 0 bases from V and 5 bases from J, leaving 13 bases between. Per the germline V gene, CDR1 is SGHDN and CDR2 is FVKESK. This CDR3 has 16 residues. The CDR3 DNA reads as TGTGCCAGCAGCCAAGAGGGTGTCAGGGGAACCGGGGAGCTGTTTTTT. This codes for CASSQEGVRGTGELFF.

The chain uses TRBV9 and TRBJ2-1; TRBD2 agrees at 11 bases. The CDR3 is made up of 15 amino acids. Germline values: CDR1 SGDLS, CDR2 YYNGEE. Trimming cost V 3 bases and J 9 bases; bases outside gene matches: 8. The CDR3 DNA reads as TGTGCCAGCAGCGGGCTAGCGGGGGGTAGTCTTGAGCAGTTCTTC. Protein product: CASSGLAGGSLEQFF.

This clonotype was seen repeatedly, ten times or more. The gene calls are TRBV7-9 and TRBJ2-7; D not resolved. The CDR3 consists of 13 residues. The V gene's germline CDR1 is SEHNR and CDR2 FQNEAQ (reference sequence). The V end lost 5 bases, the J end lost 3 bases, and 11 bases lay between the germline ends. CDR3 nucleotides: TGTGCCAGCAGCCCCCCCAATTACTACGAGCAGTACTTC. It encodes CASSPPNYYEQYF.

The chain couples TRBV9 to TRBJ2-7, with 9 bases identical to TRBD2. CDR1 and CDR2 (germline): SGDLS, YYNGEE. The J segment lost 3 bases and the V segment lost 4 bases, leaving 11 bases of the junction unmatched. The CDR3 spans 16 residues. The CDR3 DNA is TGTGCCAGCAGCCCCGGGGGAGCGGGAGGTCTCTACGAGCAGTACTTC. Protein sequence: CASSPGGAGGLYEQYF.

V gene TRBV5-1 combines with J gene TRBJ2-1; D is unclear. This CDR3 contains 14 residues. V lost 3 bases and J lost 0, with 7 bases in between. Germline lookup yields CDR1 SGHRS and CDR2 YFSETQ. CDR3 in amino acids: CASSSSSSYNEQFF. DNA of the CDR3: TGCGCCAGCAGCTCATCGAGCTCCTACAATGAGCAGTTCTTC.

This clonotype was detected a few times. V is TRBV7-8 and J is TRBJ2-2; 7 nucleotides agree with TRBD2. Germline loops: CDR1 SGHVS, CDR2 FQNEAQ. Losses at the gene ends were 2 bases for V and 6 bases for J; bases not matched to a gene: 6. The CDR3 contains 15 residues. The CDR3: CASSLPKAGAGELFF. The CDR3, as DNA: TGTGCCAGCAGCTTACCCAAGGCGGGAGCCGGGGAGCTGTTTTTT.

V gene TRBV6-2 or TRBV6-3 combines with J gene TRBJ2-7, with 7 bases matching TRBD1. Germline CDR1 reads MNHEY; CDR2 reads SVGEGT. The CDR3 length is 15 residues. J gave up 5 bases and V 2 bases, and 9 bases lay outside the gene matches. The CDR3 region has the DNA TGTGCCAGCAGTTACGCCTCCGGGACAGATAACGAGCAGTACTTC. Translating gives CASSYASGTDNEQYF.

This clonotype has a handful of counts. The chain recombines TRBV15 with TRBJ1-1, with D unclear. The CDR3 runs to 13 residues. Germline V gene lookup returns CDR1 LNHNV and CDR2 YYDKDF (reference sequence). Trimming removed 8 bases from V and 0 bases from J, with 10 bases in between. In DNA, the CDR3 is TGTGCCACCTCTCCCCGGCTGAACACTGAAGCTTTCTTT. It yields the protein CATSPRLNTEAFF.

This clonotype appeared a few times. The CDR3 sequence: CASSQTSGGLSYEQYF. The CDR3 DNA reads as TGTGCCAGCAGTCAGACTAGCGGGGGACTCTCCTACGAGCAGTACTTC. The chain combines TRBV6-2 or TRBV6-3 with TRBJ2-7; TRBD2 aligns across 12 bases. Germline trimming cut 5 bases from V and 0 bases from J; bases unmatched to any gene: 5. This CDR3 is built from 16 residues. The germline gives CDR1 MNHEY, CDR2 SVGEGT.